This is a list of T cell receptor beta chains from one sample in a study of T cell responses to AZD1222 COVID-19 vaccine. Assay used: immunoSEQ multiplex PCR; TCRdb lists only in-frame clones, some missing. The sample has about 44,000 clones, more than 80% seen once. Sample: peripheral blood, taken on day 0 of AZD1222 vaccination. The receptors come from an adult in good health. Each CDR3 is given with its conserved first and last residue. D genes are given only for firm matches. Size values are once, few and many counts, or a class for expanded clones, and some rows have none.

CDR3 DNA: TGTGCCAGCAGTCCTGGGACTAGGGCTTCCTACAATGAGCAGTTCTTC
CDR3 protein: CASSPGTRASYNEQFF
clone size: .
V gene: TRBV27
J gene: TRBJ2-1
D gene: TRBD2

CDR3 DNA: TGTGCCACCAGTGCTCTTGGGGTTGCCTACAATGAGCAGTTCTTC
CDR3 protein: CATSALGVAYNEQFF
clone size: .
V gene: TRBV24-1
J gene: TRBJ2-1
D gene: .

CDR3 DNA: TGCAGTGCTCCGGCCAAAAACATTCAGTACTTC
CDR3 protein: CSAPAKNIQYF
clone size: .
V gene: TRBV20-1
J gene: TRBJ2-4
D gene: .

CDR3 DNA: TGTGCCAGCAGCCTCCAGGGGGGAGACCTTTACGAGCAGTACTTC
CDR3 protein: CASSLQGGDLYEQYF
clone size: .
V gene: TRBV7-2
J gene: TRBJ2-7
D gene: .

CDR3 DNA: TGTGCCAGCAGCTTAGTGGGACAAACTGATTCACCCCTCCACTTT
CDR3 protein: CASSLVGQTDSPLHF
clone size: .
V gene: TRBV7-9
J gene: TRBJ1-6
D gene: .

CDR3 DNA: TGTGCCAGCAGTTTATCGGACAATCAGCCCCAGCATTTT
CDR3 protein: CASSLSDNQPQHF
clone size: .
V gene: TRBV12-3/TRBV12-4
J gene: TRBJ1-5
D gene: .

CDR3 DNA: TGTGCCAGCAGCCCGACAACAGCGGGCCCGTGGCAAGAGACCCAGTACTTC
CDR3 protein: CASSPTTAGPWQETQYF
clone size: .
V gene: TRBV7-9
J gene: TRBJ2-5
D gene: .

CDR3 DNA: TGTGCCAGCAGCTTAGTAGGGACGGAAAACACCGGGGAGCTGTTTTTT
CDR3 protein: CASSLVGTENTGELFF
clone size: .
V gene: TRBV7-9
J gene: TRBJ2-2
D gene: .

CDR3 DNA: TGTGCCAGCAGCGCCGAGGGGGGGGCCGCAGATACGCAGTATTTT
CDR3 protein: CASSAEGGAADTQYF
clone size: .
V gene: TRBV9
J gene: TRBJ2-3
D gene: .

CDR3 DNA: TGTGCCAGCAGCACAGGGGGCTACGAGCAGTACTTC
CDR3 protein: CASSTGGYEQYF
clone size: .
V gene: TRBV6-5
J gene: TRBJ2-7
D gene: TRBD1

CDR3 DNA: TGTGCCAGCAGTGACCCTGGAAGCGAAAGGGCGTACGAGCAGTACTTC
CDR3 protein: CASSDPGSERAYEQYF
clone size: .
V gene: TRBV2
J gene: TRBJ2-7
D gene: .

CDR3 DNA: TGTGCCAGCTCACCGAGAAGGACAGACCAAGAGACCCAGTACTTC
CDR3 protein: CASSPRRTDQETQYF
clone size: .
V gene: TRBV18
J gene: TRBJ2-5
D gene: .

CDR3 DNA: TGTGCCAGTAGTACTACTAGCGGGACTTTCAATGAGCAGTTCTTC
CDR3 protein: CASSTTSGTFNEQFF
clone size: many
V gene: TRBV19
J gene: TRBJ2-1
D gene: TRBD2

CDR3 DNA: TGCAGCGCGGGGACAGCTGAAGCTTTCTTT
CDR3 protein: CSAGTAEAFF
clone size: .
V gene: TRBV29-1
J gene: TRBJ1-1
D gene: TRBD1

CDR3 DNA: TGTGCCAGCAGTGCGGCCCTGGGAGCCGGGGAGCTGTTTTTT
CDR3 protein: CASSAALGAGELFF
clone size: .
V gene: TRBV3-1/TRBV3-2
J gene: TRBJ2-2
D gene: .